The source of this T cell receptor (beta chain) is a study of graft-versus-host responses after intestinal transplantation. Notes on the study in general: Some GvH clones were seen earlier in gut or blood, suggesting intestinal origin.

Generated by immunoSEQ multiplex PCR, the TCRdb table keeps only in-frame clones and is missing some. The repertoire holds 25,000 or so clones, with about 80% as singletons. Points on this clone: Its specificity is not known.

The germline CDR1 and CDR2 sequences are MNHNS and SASEGT. There are 15 residues in the CDR3. Trimming took 5 bases from V and 2 from J, leaving 13 bases between them. Sequences were derived from unstimulated CD4+ T cells sorted from spleen or lymph node cells, sampled before intestinal transplant. The chain recombines TRBV6-1 with TRBJ1-5, with a tentative D call TRBD1 (5 bases). The sequence was collected from a human donor who received an intestinal transplant. The CDR3 sequence: CASSFQGGGNQPQHF. The CDR3 coding sequence is TGTGCCAGCAGTTTCCAGGGTGGAGGCAATCAGCCCCAGCATTTT.